These T cell receptor beta chains were read from a single sample in a study of blood T cells in healthy people across ages. MiXCR was run by TCRdb on the 5' RACE reads, yielding one entry per CDR3 protein. The data show over 550,000 distinct CDR3 sequences, approximately 30% seen once. Sequenced: blood. These receptor sequences come from a woman of 80 years or more in good health. Each CDR3 is given with its conserved first and last residue. Each record gives: D gene, CDR3 length, V gene, J gene, clone size, CDR3 protein, CDR3 DNA. The D gene is left open where the match is weak. Size is omitted from some rows. Given values are once, few, many or a class for expanded clones.

>NA|14|TRBV7-2|TRBJ1-2|many
CASSQGRGNYGYTF
TGTGCCAGCAGCCAGGGACGAGGCAACTATGGCTACACCTTC
>TRBD2|17|TRBV4-1|TRBJ2-2|few
CASSQGTSGSRGGELFF
TGCGCCAGCAGCCAAGGGACTAGCGGGTCACGAGGCGGGGAGCTGTTTTTT
>TRBD1|14|TRBV4-3|TRBJ1-1|NA
CASSQEQGAYEAFF
TGCGCCAGCAGCCAAGAACAGGGGGCTTATGAAGCTTTCTTT
>NA|14|TRBV7-9|TRBJ1-3|NA
CASTDGTSGNTRYF
TGTGCCAGCACAGACGGCACCTCTGGAAACACCAGATATTTT
>TRBD2|14|TRBV3-1|TRBJ2-1|NA
CASSLAGGWEEQFF
TGTGCCAGCAGCCTGGCGGGGGGTTGGGAGGAGCAGTTCTTC
>NA|13|TRBV7-2|TRBJ2-7|many
CASSFPGNYEQYF
TGTGCCAGCAGCTTTCCGGGCAACTACGAGCAGTACTTC
>TRBD1|14|TRBV7-3|TRBJ2-5|many
CASSPTGGAETQYF
TGTGCCAGCAGCCCAACAGGGGGCGCGGAGACCCAGTACTTC
>NA|12|TRBV2|TRBJ1-2|many
CASIHRGYGYTF
TGTGCCAGCATCCATCGGGGGTATGGCTACACCTTC
>NA|12|TRBV20-1|TRBJ2-7|few
CSAGILANEQYF
TGCAGTGCTGGTATACTAGCTAATGAGCAGTACTTC
>NA|17|TRBV5-1|TRBJ2-6|many
CASSEHRGVSGANVLTF
TGCGCCAGCTCCGAACATCGCGGGGTTTCTGGGGCCAACGTCCTGACTTTC
>NA|11|TRBV5-6|TRBJ2-5|NA
CASSLYETQYF
TGTGCCAGCAGCTTGTACGAGACCCAGTACTTC
>TRBD2|17|TRBV4-1|TRBJ2-7|many
CASSQPKTSGGVYEQYF
TGCGCCAGCAGCCAACCTAAGACTAGCGGGGGGGTGTACGAGCAGTACTTC
>NA|15|TRBV12-3/TRBV12-4|TRBJ1-2|many
CASSTMIGAGYGYTF
TGTGCCAGCAGTACAATGATAGGGGCTGGTTATGGCTACACCTTC
>TRBD2|17|TRBV20-1|TRBJ2-5|many
CSAGALAGGTLQETQYF
TGCAGTGCTGGAGCCCTGGCGGGGGGTACTTTACAAGAGACCCAGTACTTC
>NA|18|TRBV10-3|TRBJ1-5|few
CAISESRPAGVGNQPQHF
TGTGCCATCAGTGAGTCAAGGCCTGCAGGGGTGGGCAATCAGCCCCAGCATTTT
>TRBD2|16|TRBV2|TRBJ2-3|few
CASSLGGEGSTDTQYF
TGTGCCAGCAGTTTAGGCGGGGAGGGGAGCACAGATACGCAGTATTTT
>NA|14|TRBV20-1|TRBJ1-5|many
CSARGSGANQPQHF
TGCAGTGCTAGAGGATCGGGAGCCAATCAGCCCCAGCATTTT
>NA|15|TRBV20-1|TRBJ1-5|NA
CSARGGGYRNQPKHF
TGCAGTGCTAGAGGCGGGGGATATCGCAATCAGCCCAAGCATTTT
>TRBD1|13|TRBV20-1|TRBJ2-7|NA
CSAYRGLSYEQYF
TGCAGTGCTTACAGGGGGCTCTCCTACGAGCAGTACTTC
>TRBD1|14|TRBV7-9|TRBJ1-6|many
CASSSGQGNSPLHF
TGTGCCAGCAGCTCCGGACAGGGTAATTCACCCCTCCACTTT
>NA|11|TRBV6-5|TRBJ1-4|NA
CAGSRDEKLFF
TGTGCCGGCAGTCGAGACGAAAAACTGTTTTTT
>NA|14|TRBV5-1|TRBJ1-5|NA
CASTLTGYNQPQHF
TGCGCCAGCACCCTTACAGGGTACAATCAGCCCCAGCATTTT
>NA|14|TRBV18|TRBJ1-1|NA
CASSPQKGRTEAFF
TGTGCCAGCTCACCACAAAAGGGGCGGACTGAAGCTTTCTTT
>NA|15|TRBV20-1|TRBJ2-3|many
CSARSRTGSTDTQYF
TGCAGTGCTAGATCAAGGACGGGGAGCACAGATACGCAGTATTTT
>NA|12|TRBV7-2|TRBJ2-2|many
CASSPRIGELFF
TGTGCCAGCAGCCCACGAATCGGGGAGCTGTTTTTT
>NA|13|TRBV6-1|TRBJ2-2|NA
CASSEPVAGELFF
TGTGCCAGCAGTGAACCGGTCGCCGGGGAGCTGTTTTTT
>NA|13|TRBV29-1|TRBJ1-2|many
CSVVRSGRSDYTF
TGCAGCGTTGTAAGGTCGGGGAGGAGTGACTACACCTTC
>NA|14|TRBV11-3|TRBJ1-2|NA
CASSLAEETYGYTF
TGTGCCAGCAGCTTAGCGGAGGAGACCTATGGCTACACCTTC
>TRBD1|16|TRBV7-2|TRBJ1-2|many
CASSSPEVDRVSGYTF
TGTGCCAGCAGCTCTCCAGAGGTTGACAGGGTGAGCGGCTACACCTTC
>TRBD1|15|TRBV20-1|TRBJ1-1|many
CSAGTGKAMNTEAFF
TGCAGTGCGGGGACAGGTAAAGCCATGAACACTGAAGCTTTCTTT
>NA|15|TRBV5-1|TRBJ1-2|NA
CASSLSPGANYGYTF
TGCGCCAGCAGCTTGTCGCCAGGGGCCAACTATGGCTACACCTTC
>NA|11|TRBV29-1|TRBJ2-3|many
CSATKGDTQYF
TGCAGCGCCACAAAGGGGGATACGCAGTATTTT
>NA|15|TRBV6-1|TRBJ2-5|many
CASSILPGAQETQYF
TGTGCCAGCAGTATTTTACCGGGGGCACAAGAGACCCAGTACTTC
>NA|20|TRBV18|TRBJ1-2|many
CASSLLGGRSVHRANYGYTF
TGTGCCAGCTCCCTACTCGGAGGGAGATCTGTGCACAGAGCTAACTATGGCTACACCTTC
>NA|15|TRBV20-1|TRBJ1-5|NA
CSAAKPGVSNQPQHF
TGCAGTGCTGCCAAACCCGGGGTTAGCAATCAGCCCCAGCATTTT
>NA|13|TRBV20-1|TRBJ1-2|many
CSARAGDNYGYTF
TGCAGTGCTAGAGCCGGGGACAACTATGGCTACACCTTC
>NA|15|TRBV9|TRBJ2-7|few
CASSVGTSGEYEQYF
TGTGCCAGCAGCGTCGGGACGAGCGGCGAGTACGAGCAGTACTTC
>TRBD1|15|TRBV11-2|TRBJ1-2|few
CASSLAGQGFYGYTF
TGTGCCAGCAGCTTAGCGGGACAGGGATTCTATGGCTACACCTTC
>NA|14|TRBV6-6|TRBJ2-3|NA
CASRAFEGPDTQYF
TGTGCCAGCAGGGCCTTCGAAGGGCCAGATACGCAGTATTTT
>NA|16|TRBV30|TRBJ1-5|many
CAWSGTGYGGNQPQHF
TGTGCCTGGTCCGGAACAGGTTACGGTGGCAATCAGCCCCAGCATTTT
>TRBD1|14|TRBV5-1|TRBJ2-7|NA
CASSLVGQGGEQYF
TGCGCCAGCAGCTTGGTGGGACAGGGGGGCGAGCAGTACTTC
>NA|14|TRBV5-6|TRBJ2-1|NA
CASSLYGQRNEQFF
TGTGCCAGCAGCTTGTATGGGCAGAGGAATGAGCAGTTCTTC
>TRBD1|16|TRBV5-5|TRBJ1-2|NA
CASSLKTGRDNYGYTF
TGTGCCAGCAGCCTAAAGACAGGGAGAGACAACTATGGCTACACCTTC